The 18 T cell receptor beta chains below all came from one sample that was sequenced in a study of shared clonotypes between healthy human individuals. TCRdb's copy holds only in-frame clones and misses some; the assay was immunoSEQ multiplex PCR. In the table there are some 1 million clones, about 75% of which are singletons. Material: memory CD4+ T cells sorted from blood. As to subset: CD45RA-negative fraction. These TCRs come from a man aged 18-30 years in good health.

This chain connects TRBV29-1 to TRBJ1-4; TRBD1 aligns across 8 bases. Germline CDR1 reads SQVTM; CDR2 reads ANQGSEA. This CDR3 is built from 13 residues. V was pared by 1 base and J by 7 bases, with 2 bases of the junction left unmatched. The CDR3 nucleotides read TGCAGCGTTGAAGGACAGGGGACTGAAAAACTGTTTTTT. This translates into CSVEGQGTEKLFF.

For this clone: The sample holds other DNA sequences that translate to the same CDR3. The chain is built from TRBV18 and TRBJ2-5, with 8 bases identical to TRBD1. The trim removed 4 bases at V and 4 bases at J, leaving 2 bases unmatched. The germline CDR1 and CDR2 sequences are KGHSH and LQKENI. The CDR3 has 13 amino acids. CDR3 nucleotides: TGTGCCAGCTCACAAGACAGGGGAGAGACCCAGTACTTC. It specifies CASSQDRGETQYF.

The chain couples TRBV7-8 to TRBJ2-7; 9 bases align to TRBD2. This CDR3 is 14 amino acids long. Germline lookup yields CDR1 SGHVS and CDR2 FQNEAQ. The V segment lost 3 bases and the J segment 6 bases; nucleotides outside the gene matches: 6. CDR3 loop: CASSLLAGRVEQYF. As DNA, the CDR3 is TGTGCCAGCAGCTTGCTAGCGGGGAGAGTCGAGCAGTACTTC. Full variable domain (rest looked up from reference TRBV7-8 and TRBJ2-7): GAGVSQSPRYKVAKRGQDVALRCDPISGHVSLFWYQQALGQGPEFLTYFQNEAQLDKSGLPSDRFFAERPEGSVSTLKIQRTQQEDSAVYLCASSLLAGRVEQYFGPGTRLTVT.

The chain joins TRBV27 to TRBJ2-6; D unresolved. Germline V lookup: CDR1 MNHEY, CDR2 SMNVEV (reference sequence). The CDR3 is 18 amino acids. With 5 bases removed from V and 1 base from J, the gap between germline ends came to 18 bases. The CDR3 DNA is TGTGCCAGCAGTCTAAGATTTTCGGACCTTTCTGGGGCCAACGTCCTGACTTTC. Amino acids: CASSLRFSDLSGANVLTF.

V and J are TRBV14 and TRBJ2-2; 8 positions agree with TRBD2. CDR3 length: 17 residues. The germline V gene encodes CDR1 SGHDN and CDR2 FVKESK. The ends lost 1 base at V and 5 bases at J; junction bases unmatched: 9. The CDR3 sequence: CASSQARGTRKTGELFF. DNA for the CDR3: TGTGCCAGCAGCCAAGCCAGAGGGACTAGGAAGACCGGGGAGCTGTTTTTT.

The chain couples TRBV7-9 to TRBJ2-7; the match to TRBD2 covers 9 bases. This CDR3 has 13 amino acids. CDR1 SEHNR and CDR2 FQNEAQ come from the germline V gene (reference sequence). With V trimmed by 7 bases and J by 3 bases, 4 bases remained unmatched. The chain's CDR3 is CASTSSGGYEQYF. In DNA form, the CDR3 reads TGTGCCAGCACCAGTAGCGGGGGCTACGAGCAGTACTTC.

The CDR3: CASSGRGGPKETQYF. The CDR3 region has the DNA TGTGCCAGCAGCGGCAGGGGAGGGCCCAAGGAGACCCAGTACTTC. The chain combines TRBV25-1 with TRBJ2-5; weak D call: TRBD2 (7 bases). Trimming took off 6 bases at V and 5 bases at J, with 19 bases between the two ends. The CDR3 is 15 residues long. Per germline, CDR1 MGHDK and CDR2 SYGVNS.

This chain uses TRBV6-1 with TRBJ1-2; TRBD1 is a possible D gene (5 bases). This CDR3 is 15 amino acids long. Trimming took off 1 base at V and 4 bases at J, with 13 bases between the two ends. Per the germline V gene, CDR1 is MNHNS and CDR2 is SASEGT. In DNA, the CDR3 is TGTGCCAGCAGTGAAGGTGGTACGGACATCTATGGCTACACCTTC. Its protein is CASSEGGTDIYGYTF.

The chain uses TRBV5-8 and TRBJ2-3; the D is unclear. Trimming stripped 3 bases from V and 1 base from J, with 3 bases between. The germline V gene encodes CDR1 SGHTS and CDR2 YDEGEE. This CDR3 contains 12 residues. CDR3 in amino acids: CASSSRTDTQYF. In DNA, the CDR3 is TGTGCCAGCAGCTCGCGCACAGATACGCAGTATTTT. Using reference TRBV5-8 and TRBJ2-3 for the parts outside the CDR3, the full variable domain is EAGVTQSPTHLIKTRGQQATLRCSPISGHTSVYWYQQALGLGLQFLLWYDEGEERNRGNFPPRFSGRQFPNYSSELNVNALELEDSALYLCASSSRTDTQYFGPGTRLTVL.

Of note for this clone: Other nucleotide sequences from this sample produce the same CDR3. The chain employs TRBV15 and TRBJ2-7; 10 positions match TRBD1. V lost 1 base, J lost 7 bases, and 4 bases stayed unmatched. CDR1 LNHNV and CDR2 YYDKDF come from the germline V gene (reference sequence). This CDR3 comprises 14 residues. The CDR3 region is CATSRGQGAGEQYF. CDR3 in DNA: TGTGCCACCAGCAGAGGACAGGGGGCCGGTGAGCAGTACTTC.

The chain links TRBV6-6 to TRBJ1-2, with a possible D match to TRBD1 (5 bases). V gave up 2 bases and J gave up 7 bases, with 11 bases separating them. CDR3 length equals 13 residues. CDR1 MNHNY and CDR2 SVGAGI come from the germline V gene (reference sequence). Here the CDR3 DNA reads TGTGCCAGCAGTTACGGGCCTGGGGCTGGCTACACCTTC. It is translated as CASSYGPGAGYTF.

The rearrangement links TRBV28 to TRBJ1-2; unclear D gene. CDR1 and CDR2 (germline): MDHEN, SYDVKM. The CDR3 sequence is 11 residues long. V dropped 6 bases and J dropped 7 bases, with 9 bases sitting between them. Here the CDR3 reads CASRLATGYTF. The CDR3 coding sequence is TGTGCCAGCAGACTAGCGACTGGCTACACCTTC.

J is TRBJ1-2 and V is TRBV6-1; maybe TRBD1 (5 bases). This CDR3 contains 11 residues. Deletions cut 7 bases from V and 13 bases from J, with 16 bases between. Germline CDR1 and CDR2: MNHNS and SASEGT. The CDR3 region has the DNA TGTGCCAGCACCTGGAAGGGGCCCAGCACCTTC. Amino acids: CASTWKGPSTF.

In nucleotides, the CDR3 is TGTGCCAGCAGTCGGACTCCGGGACAGGGGGCGGCTGGAAACACCATATATTTT. Translating it yields CASSRTPGQGAAGNTIYF. The chain links TRBV27 to TRBJ1-3; TRBD1 agrees at 12 bases. Germline CDR1 and CDR2: MNHEY and SMNVEV (reference sequence). V was pared by 5 bases and J by 2 bases, with 10 bases of the junction left unmatched. The CDR3 has 18 amino acids.

The CDR3 protein is CASSLRDRGYEQFF. CDR3 DNA sequence: TGTGCCAGCAGCTTGCGGGACAGGGGCTATGAGCAGTTCTTC. V usage is TRBV5-4 and J usage is TRBJ2-1, with TRBD1 matching over 10 bases. V lost 1 base and J lost 8; bases outside the gene matches: 3. The CDR3 runs to 14 residues. Germline V gene data show CDR1 as SGHNT and CDR2 as YYREEE (reference sequence).

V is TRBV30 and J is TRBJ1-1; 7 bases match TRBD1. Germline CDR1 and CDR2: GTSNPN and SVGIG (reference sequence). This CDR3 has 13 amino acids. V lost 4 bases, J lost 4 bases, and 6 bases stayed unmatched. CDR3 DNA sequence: TGTGCCTGGACCCTCAACAGGGGCACTGAAGCTTTCTTT. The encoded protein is CAWTLNRGTEAFF.

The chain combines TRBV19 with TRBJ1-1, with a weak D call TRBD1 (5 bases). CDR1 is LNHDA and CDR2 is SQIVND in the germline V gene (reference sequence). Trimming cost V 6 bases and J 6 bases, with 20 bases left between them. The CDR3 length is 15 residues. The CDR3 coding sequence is TGTGCCAGTAGGAGCTTTTCTGGGGGGTTCGCTGAAGCTTTCTTT. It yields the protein CASRSFSGGFAEAFF.

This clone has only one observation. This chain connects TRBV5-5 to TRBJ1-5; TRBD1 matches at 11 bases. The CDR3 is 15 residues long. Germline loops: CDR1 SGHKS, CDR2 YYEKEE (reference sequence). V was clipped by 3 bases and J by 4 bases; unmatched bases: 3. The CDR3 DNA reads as TGTGCCAGCAGCTGGGGACAGGGGGGAAATCAGCCCCAGCATTTT. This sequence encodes CASSWGQGGNQPQHF.